Listed below are T cell receptor beta chains from one sample, sequenced in a study of CD8+CD57+ T cells in acquired aplastic anemia. TCRdb called the reads again in MiXCR, with one record for every CDR3 protein. The data contain over 150,000 distinct CDR3 sequences, approximately 40% of them singletons. The specimen sequenced was sorted CD4+, CD8+, or CD8+CD57+ T cells (not recorded which) from PBMCs. The receptors shown here come from a human donor in good health. Each CDR3 is given with its conserved first and last residue. Each record gives: J gene, clone size, V gene, D gene, CDR3 DNA, CDR3 protein. D genes are given only for firm matches. For some rows the clone size is stated as once, few or many, or as a class when expanded; others skip it.

j_call: TRBJ2-7; clone_size: few; v_call: TRBV3-1; d_call: TRBD1; cdr3_nt: TGTGCCAGCAGCCGTACTAACAGGGGGAACTCCTACGAGCAGTACTTC; cdr3_aa: CASSRTNRGNSYEQYF
j_call: TRBJ2-7; clone_size: .; v_call: TRBV7-2; d_call: TRBD1; cdr3_nt: TGTGCCAGCAGCACCCGGACAGGGGAGCAGTACTTC; cdr3_aa: CASSTRTGEQYF
j_call: TRBJ1-2; clone_size: .; v_call: TRBV28; d_call: .; cdr3_nt: TGTGCCAGCGGTTACAGCTATGGCTACACCTTC; cdr3_aa: CASGYSYGYTF
j_call: TRBJ1-2; clone_size: .; v_call: TRBV20-1; d_call: .; cdr3_nt: TGCAGTGCTAGGACCGATCTCTGGGGTGGTGGCTACACCTTC; cdr3_aa: CSARTDLWGGGYTF
j_call: TRBJ2-7; clone_size: .; v_call: TRBV2; d_call: .; cdr3_nt: TGTGCCAGCAGCTTAGTAGGTGGATTCTACGAGCAGTACTTC; cdr3_aa: CASSLVGGFYEQYF
j_call: TRBJ2-5; clone_size: .; v_call: TRBV29-1; d_call: .; cdr3_nt: TGCAGCGTTGTGAGCCTGGAAGAGACCCAGTACTTC; cdr3_aa: CSVVSLEETQYF
j_call: TRBJ2-4; clone_size: .; v_call: TRBV10-3; d_call: TRBD1; cdr3_nt: TGTGCCATCAGTGAGCCGGGACAGGGGAGAACCAAAAACATTCAGTACTTC; cdr3_aa: CAISEPGQGRTKNIQYF
j_call: TRBJ2-3; clone_size: .; v_call: TRBV29-1; d_call: .; cdr3_nt: TGCAGCGGAATCGACGGCACAGATACGCAGTATTTT; cdr3_aa: CSGIDGTDTQYF
j_call: TRBJ2-7; clone_size: once; v_call: TRBV5-1; d_call: .; cdr3_nt: TGCGCCAGCAGCTTGACTTCCACCTACGAGCAGTACTTC; cdr3_aa: CASSLTSTYEQYF
j_call: TRBJ1-2; clone_size: many; v_call: TRBV14; d_call: TRBD1; cdr3_nt: TGTGCCAGCAGCCACAACAGGGGGGAGAATGGCTACACCTTC; cdr3_aa: CASSHNRGENGYTF
j_call: TRBJ2-3; clone_size: .; v_call: TRBV29-1; d_call: .; cdr3_nt: TGCAGCGTTGAACCCCCAGTCACAGATACGCAGTATTTT; cdr3_aa: CSVEPPVTDTQYF
j_call: TRBJ2-5; clone_size: once; v_call: TRBV2; d_call: .; cdr3_nt: TGTGCCAGCATTAATGACAGGCGGAAAGAGACCCAGTACTTC; cdr3_aa: CASINDRRKETQYF
j_call: TRBJ2-7; clone_size: .; v_call: TRBV10-1; d_call: TRBD2; cdr3_nt: TGCGCCAGCCGAACCCGGGGGGTCCTGTCCTACGAGCAGTACTTC; cdr3_aa: CASRTRGVLSYEQYF
j_call: TRBJ1-5; clone_size: .; v_call: TRBV20-1; d_call: TRBD1; cdr3_nt: TGCAGTGCCGGAAGGACAGGGAGTCGAAGCAATCAGCCCCAGCATTTT; cdr3_aa: CSAGRTGSRSNQPQHF
j_call: TRBJ2-6; clone_size: once; v_call: TRBV11-1; d_call: .; cdr3_nt: TGTGCCAGCAGCCTAGAGAGGGGCTCTGGGGCCAACGTCCTGACTTTC; cdr3_aa: CASSLERGSGANVLTF
j_call: TRBJ2-7; clone_size: many; v_call: TRBV7-2; d_call: TRBD2; cdr3_nt: TGTGCCAGCAGCCCGGGAGGGGGGGGGCGAGCCGAGCAGTACTTC; cdr3_aa: CASSPGGGGRAEQYF
j_call: TRBJ2-3; clone_size: many; v_call: TRBV5-1; d_call: .; cdr3_nt: TGCGCCAGCAGCTTGGTGGTAGGCACAGATACGCAGTATTTT; cdr3_aa: CASSLVVGTDTQYF
j_call: TRBJ2-5; clone_size: once; v_call: TRBV10-3; d_call: .; cdr3_nt: TGTGCCATCAGCAACACTAGCCTTGAGACCCAGTACTTC; cdr3_aa: CAISNTSLETQYF
j_call: TRBJ1-2; clone_size: .; v_call: TRBV10-3; d_call: TRBD1; cdr3_nt: TGTGCCATCAGGCGGGACAGGGATAATGGCTACACCTTC; cdr3_aa: CAIRRDRDNGYTF
j_call: TRBJ2-1; clone_size: many; v_call: TRBV7-2; d_call: .; cdr3_nt: TGTGCCAGCAGCTTAGAGTCGACACTCAATGAGCAGTTCTTC; cdr3_aa: CASSLESTLNEQFF
j_call: TRBJ2-7; clone_size: .; v_call: TRBV28; d_call: TRBD2; cdr3_nt: TGTGCCAGCAGTATCATCGGGGGGGCGGCCTACGAGCAGTACTTC; cdr3_aa: CASSIIGGAAYEQYF
j_call: TRBJ2-7; clone_size: many; v_call: TRBV20-1; d_call: .; cdr3_nt: TGCAGTGCTGAGACAGGTTATACGGACCAGTACTTC; cdr3_aa: CSAETGYTDQYF
j_call: TRBJ2-7; clone_size: once; v_call: TRBV20-1; d_call: TRBD2; cdr3_nt: TGCAGTGCTAATCCGGGACTAGCGATGCACGAGCAGTACTTC; cdr3_aa: CSANPGLAMHEQYF
j_call: TRBJ1-2; clone_size: .; v_call: TRBV7-8; d_call: TRBD1; cdr3_nt: TGTGCCAGCAGCCCTGGACAGGGGATCGACTATGGCTACACCTTC; cdr3_aa: CASSPGQGIDYGYTF
j_call: TRBJ2-5; clone_size: .; v_call: TRBV7-8; d_call: .; cdr3_nt: TGTGCCAGCAGCCTCCAGAGGGGCCAAGAGACCCAGTACTTC; cdr3_aa: CASSLQRGQETQYF
j_call: TRBJ1-3; clone_size: many; v_call: TRBV7-2; d_call: .; cdr3_nt: TGTGCCAGCAGCCCGACCCGCGCGGCCCCTGGAAACACCATATATTTT; cdr3_aa: CASSPTRAAPGNTIYF
j_call: TRBJ2-5; clone_size: once; v_call: TRBV20-1; d_call: TRBD2; cdr3_nt: TGCAGTGCTAGACTAGCGGGGGACCAAGAGACCCAGTACTTC; cdr3_aa: CSARLAGDQETQYF
j_call: TRBJ2-1; clone_size: many; v_call: TRBV10-2; d_call: TRBD2; cdr3_nt: TGCGCCAGCAGTGAAGGCGGTAGCGGGGGGGAGGAGCAGTTCTTC; cdr3_aa: CASSEGGSGGEEQFF
j_call: TRBJ1-5; clone_size: .; v_call: TRBV30; d_call: .; cdr3_nt: TGTGCCTGGGGCGACAGGAGGGTAGATCAGCCCCAGCATTTT; cdr3_aa: CAWGDRRVDQPQHF
j_call: TRBJ1-5; clone_size: .; v_call: TRBV10-3; d_call: .; cdr3_nt: TGTGCCATCACCCCGAATCAGCCCCAGCATTTT; cdr3_aa: CAITPNQPQHF
j_call: TRBJ1-2; clone_size: many; v_call: TRBV5-6; d_call: TRBD1; cdr3_nt: TGTGCCAGCAGCTTGGGGCTACAGGGGGCACATGGCTACACCTTC; cdr3_aa: CASSLGLQGAHGYTF
j_call: TRBJ2-1; clone_size: once; v_call: TRBV18; d_call: .; cdr3_nt: TGTGCCAGCTCACCACCGTCTCTACGGGGTTTAAATGAGCAGTTCTTC; cdr3_aa: CASSPPSLRGLNEQFF
j_call: TRBJ1-1; clone_size: medium-sized; v_call: TRBV18; d_call: .; cdr3_nt: TGTGCCAGCTCACCAGTTCAAGGGGGGCCTGAAGCTTTCTTT; cdr3_aa: CASSPVQGGPEAFF
j_call: TRBJ1-2; clone_size: many; v_call: TRBV7-9; d_call: .; cdr3_nt: TGTGCCAGCAGCATCCTATTAACCGGCTACACCTTC; cdr3_aa: CASSILLTGYTF
j_call: TRBJ2-7; clone_size: .; v_call: TRBV19; d_call: .; cdr3_nt: TGTGCCAGTAGTATTAGTACAGGCGAGCAGTACTTC; cdr3_aa: CASSISTGEQYF
j_call: TRBJ2-4; clone_size: many; v_call: TRBV5-1; d_call: TRBD1; cdr3_nt: TGCGCCAGCAGCTTGAGTACAGGGGTAGCCAAAAACATTCAGTACTTC; cdr3_aa: CASSLSTGVAKNIQYF
j_call: TRBJ1-1; clone_size: few; v_call: TRBV30; d_call: .; cdr3_nt: TGTGCCTGGAGTGTATGGGAAGGCACTGAAGCTTTCTTT; cdr3_aa: CAWSVWEGTEAFF
j_call: TRBJ2-7; clone_size: .; v_call: TRBV7-9; d_call: TRBD1; cdr3_nt: TGTGCCAGCAGCACGGGGACAGGGATCTACGAGCAGTACTTC; cdr3_aa: CASSTGTGIYEQYF
j_call: TRBJ2-7; clone_size: many; v_call: TRBV20-1; d_call: TRBD2; cdr3_nt: TGCAGTGCTAGTTGGCTAGCGGGTGCTCTAAACTTC; cdr3_aa: CSASWLAGALNF
j_call: TRBJ2-5; clone_size: many; v_call: TRBV7-9; d_call: .; cdr3_nt: TGTGCCAGCAGCTTAAGGGGGGGGTACCAAGAGACCCAGTACTTC; cdr3_aa: CASSLRGGYQETQYF
j_call: TRBJ1-3; clone_size: .; v_call: TRBV28; d_call: .; cdr3_nt: TGTGCCAGCAGTTCAGGGCCCCGCTCTGGAAACACCATATATTTT; cdr3_aa: CASSSGPRSGNTIYF